This T cell receptor beta chain was sequenced during a study of cytomegalovirus exposure and HLA in healthy donors. As regards this clone: Its specificity is not known.

Assay used: immunoSEQ multiplex PCR; TCRdb lists only in-frame clones, some missing. This table has about 120,000 clones, 70% to 90% appearing once. Per the germline V gene, CDR1 is SGDLS and CDR2 is YYNGEE. The germline V and J ends were trimmed by 4 bases and 2 bases, with 9 bases remaining between them. CDR3 size: 13 residues. Study-wide points: Specific recognition of CMV antigens was confirmed in vitro for a few chains (all CMV-associated). Among TCR beta chains, those listed as cytomegalovirus-associated numbered over 150. Clusters of TCRs from the first cohort tended to co-occur in the approximately 130 validation repertoires (as a later analysis found).

The sequenced sample consisted of PBMCs. The receptor comes from a woman between 18 and 29 years old in good health and CMV-seropositive. The rearrangement joins TRBV9 to TRBJ2-5, with D maybe TRBD2 (5 bases). The CDR3 protein is CASSPGFQETQYF. The CDR3 DNA reads as TGTGCCAGCAGCCCGGGATTTCAAGAGACCCAGTACTTC.